Detailed here is one T cell receptor beta chain. The antigen it recognizes is unknown. Per-base quality was not reported, and no clone a single base away is much larger than it. The immunoSEQ Assay, a bias-controlled multiplex PCR, was used to amplify TCRbeta CDR3 regions from genomic DNA. Per the source publication's procedure: Nucleated cell counts per sample were estimated from amplification of reference gene primers within the assay. Sequence reads were collapsed and filtered to measure the absolute abundance of every unique TCRbeta CDR3 rearrangement. For each sample, productive Simpson clonality was calculated by taking the square root of Simpson's diversity index across productive rearrangements. TCRdb provides this immuneACCESS table in a form limited to in-frame rearrangements. Some clones are lacking; in checked studies, under half of them reflect an unresolved V gene, and why the rest are absent is not known. Clone size and V and J calls were adopted from that table, with D and trimming inferred from the DNA. Counted in this sample were 40,000 to 45,000 clones; 55% to 75% of them appeared once. The top ten clones comprise 6.2% of the sample.

The collaborating institutions used their own protocols to collect whole blood in K2EDTA tubes. For TCRbeta analysis, collaborators shipped samples as frozen whole blood, isolated PBMCs, or DNA extracted from either of those sample types. This entry comes from a study of blood T cell repertoires in COVID-19 (dated by TCRdb to 2020 to 2022). Background on the whole study: The collaborator samples originated in the United States, Italy and Spain and spanned the acute and convalescent phases of COVID-19. The material from the prospective study consisted of cDNA or gDNA derived from T cells, B-cell-depleted T cells, or PBMCs. The dataset comprised deeply sampled blood TCRbeta repertoires from subjects exposed to, actively infected with, or recovered from COVID-19. The repertoires were made available in a free public database intended to serve as a resource for research on the immune response to SARS-CoV-2. Samples were obtained from the ongoing ImmuneRACE study (first 160 participants) and from over 1,000 subjects provided by 6 global collaborators. Nearly every sample came with metadata listing a de-identified subject ID, COVID-19 status, age in years and sex. HLA class I and class II types, where available, came from metadata supplied by the sample provider rather than from assay-based typing. Study-wide conclusions, independent of this receptor: The amount of clinical and demographic metadata varied by source and participant and was provided uncurated.

Trimming leaves V shorter by 5 bases and J shorter by 4 bases, with the junction holding 6 bases beyond the gene matches. The cysteine opens and the phenylalanine closes a CDR3 of 15 amino acids. Only CDR3 DNA remains: 45 bases, in frame from the first base. CDR1 SEHNR and CDR2 FQNEAQ were looked up in the germline V gene (reference sequence). The receptor was derived from a man at least 80 years old with acute or convalescent COVID-19. Sequencing used peripheral blood. The chain links TRBV7-9 with TRBJ2-1; 9 middle bases align to TRBD2. The CDR3 sequence is CASSQEREVYNEQFF. The DNA sequence reads TGTGCCAGCAGCCAGGAGCGGGAGGTATACAATGAGCAGTTCTTC.